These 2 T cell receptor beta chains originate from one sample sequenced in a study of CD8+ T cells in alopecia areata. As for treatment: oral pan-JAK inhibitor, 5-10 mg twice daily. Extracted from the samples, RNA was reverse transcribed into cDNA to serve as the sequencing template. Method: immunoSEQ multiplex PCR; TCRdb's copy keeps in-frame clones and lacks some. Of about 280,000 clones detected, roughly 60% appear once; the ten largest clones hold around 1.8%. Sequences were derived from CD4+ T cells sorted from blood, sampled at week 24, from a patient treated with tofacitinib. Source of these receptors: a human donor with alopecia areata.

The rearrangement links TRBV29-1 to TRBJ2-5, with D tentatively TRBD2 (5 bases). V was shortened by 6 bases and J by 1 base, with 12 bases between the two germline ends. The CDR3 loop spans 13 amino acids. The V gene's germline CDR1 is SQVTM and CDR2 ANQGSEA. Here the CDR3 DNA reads TGCAGCGTCCGGGGTAGGATCCAAGAGACCCAGTACTTC. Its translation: CSVRGRIQETQYF.

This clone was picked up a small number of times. The CDR3 nucleotides read TGTGCCAGCAGCTACGGTCTAGCCCGGGGGAGGAGCTCCTACGAGCAGTACTTC. The encoded protein is CASSYGLARGRSSYEQYF. This chain links TRBV7-6 with TRBJ2-7; possibly TRBD2 for D (6 bases). There are 18 residues in the CDR3. Between the trimmed V and J ends, which lost 4 bases and 0 bases, there was a span of 22 bases. The germline V gene encodes CDR1 SGHVS and CDR2 FNYEAQ. The full variable domain, rest sourced from reference TRBV7-6 and TRBJ2-7, is GAGVSQSPRYKVTKRGQDVALRCDPISGHVSLYWYRQALGQGPEFLTYFNYEAQQDKSGLPNDRFSAERPEGSISTLTIQRTEQRDSAMYRCASSYGLARGRSSYEQYFGPGTRLTVT.